The next 17 T cell receptor beta chains were all read from a single sample in a study of early T cells in non-severe SARS-CoV-2 infection. MiXCR, run by TCRdb on the 5' RACE reads, gives a single entry per CDR3 protein. The sample consists of 70,000 to 95,000 distinct CDR3 sequences, over 12% of them appearing once. The sample taken for sequencing was whole blood. These receptor sequences come from an adult who was a healthcare worker with PCR-confirmed SARS-CoV-2 infection or an uninfected control (not recorded which).

The chain employs TRBV15 and TRBJ2-1; 9 nucleotides match TRBD2. Germline CDR1 reads LNHNV; CDR2 reads YYDKDF (reference sequence). The CDR3 sequence is 16 residues long. Trimming took 6 bases from V and 1 from J; bases not matched to a gene: 7. The DNA of the CDR3 is TGTGCCACCAGGAGCGGGGGGCCTCGATCCTACAATGAGCAGTTCTTC. This codes for CATRSGGPRSYNEQFF. The complete variable domain, with remaining parts taken from reference TRBV15 and TRBJ2-1, reads DAMVIQNPRYQVTQFGKPVTLSCSQTLNHNVMYWYQQKSSQAPKLLFHYYDKDFNNEADTPDNFQSRRPNTSFCFLDIRSPGLGDTAMYLCATRSGGPRSYNEQFFGPGTRLTVL.

CDR3 coding DNA: TGTGCCTGGAGTCCTCAGTCCGGGTCGAATAGCAATCAGCCCCAGCATTTT. This sequence encodes CAWSPQSGSNSNQPQHF. The chain links TRBV30 to TRBJ1-5; D is unclear. Germline V gives CDR1 GTSNPN, CDR2 SVGIG (reference sequence). The V and J ends lost 2 bases and 0 bases respectively, with 17 bases between them. The length of the CDR3 is 17 residues.

This clonotype was counted a few times. The CDR3 protein is CATSDFNTDTQYF. The CDR3 DNA sequence: TGTGCCACCAGTGATTTCAACACAGATACGCAGTATTTT. The chain joins TRBV24-1 to TRBJ2-3; D remains unclear. Trimming took 1 base from V and 2 from J, leaving 3 bases between them. The length of the CDR3 is 13 residues. Germline assignment: CDR1 KGHDR and CDR2 SFDVKD.

This clonotype was detected a few times. The chain carries TRBV10-3 and TRBJ2-7; D unclear. Germline CDR1 ENHRY, CDR2 SYGVKD. The V and J ends lost 0 bases and 6 bases respectively, with 9 bases between them. This CDR3 contains 13 residues. The CDR3 bases are TGTGCCATCAGTGAGTCGAATGGTTCCGAGCAGTACGTC. It codes for CAISESNGSEQYV.

The V and J genes are TRBV4-1 and TRBJ2-5, with unresolved D. Per the germline V gene, CDR1 is MGHRA and CDR2 is YSYEKL. Trimming pared 3 bases from V and 5 bases from J, leaving 10 bases between. CDR3 length equals 13 residues. The CDR3 coding sequence is TGCGCCAGCAGCCAGCAGTTACGGGAGACCCAGTACTTC. It is translated as CASSQQLRETQYF.

This clonotype was seen a few times. J is TRBJ1-5 and V is TRBV27; no reliable D call. Trimming cost V 5 bases and J 10 bases, with 15 bases left between them. CDR3 length equals 13 residues. CDR1 MNHEY and CDR2 SMNVEV come from the germline V gene (reference sequence). In DNA, the CDR3 is TGTGCCAGCAGTCCCGGAGGATTACAACCCCAGCATTTT. Protein product: CASSPGGLQPQHF.

This clonotype was seen ten or more times. V is TRBV6-5 and J is TRBJ2-2; TRBD1 agrees at 8 bases. Germline V gives CDR1 MNHEY, CDR2 SVGAGI. Losses at the gene ends were 3 bases for V and 5 bases for J; bases not matched to a gene: 5. The CDR3 consists of 15 residues. The CDR3 loop is CASSYKTGVTGELFF. The CDR3 nucleotides are TGTGCCAGCAGTTATAAGACAGGGGTGACCGGGGAGCTGTTTTTT.

This clonotype was seen ten or more times. This chain's CDR3 is CASSLPGTSGGNEQFF. The CDR3 bases are TGTGCCAGCAGCTTACCCGGGACTAGCGGGGGCAATGAGCAGTTCTTC. J is TRBJ2-1 and V is TRBV11-2, with 14 bases lining up with TRBD2. Germline CDR1 and CDR2: SGHAT and FQNNGV. The trim removed 2 bases at V and 6 bases at J, leaving 3 bases unmatched. This CDR3 comprises 16 residues. The variable domain in full, completed from reference TRBV11-2 and TRBJ2-1, reads EAGVAQSPRYKIIEKRQSVAFWCNPISGHATLYWYQQILGQGPKLLIQFQNNGVVDDSQLPKDRFSAERLKGVDSTLKIQPAKLEDSAVYLCASSLPGTSGGNEQFFGPGTRLTVL.

Ten or more counts support this clonotype. The rearrangement uses TRBV4-2 and TRBJ1-6; 10 bases fit TRBD1. In germline, CDR1 is LGHNA, CDR2 YNFKEQ. V was clipped by 3 bases and J by 10 bases; unmatched bases: 3. This CDR3 is 14 amino acids long. The CDR3 reads CASSQAGQGSPLHF. The DNA for the CDR3 is TGTGCCAGCAGCCAGGCGGGACAGGGGTCACCCCTCCACTTT.

This clonotype occurred many times. The J gene is TRBJ2-1, the V gene TRBV6-1; no firm D call. Germline CDR1 is MNHNS and CDR2 is SASEGT. V gave up 4 bases and J gave up 8 bases, with 15 bases separating them. The CDR3 has 14 residues. The CDR3 DNA sequence: TGTGCCAGCAGTGGCGCTCGGGCGTTGGATGAGCAGTTCTTC. Translated: CASSGARALDEQFF.

This clonotype was counted between two and nine times. The genes are TRBV30 and TRBJ1-4; 8 bases match TRBD1. Per germline, CDR1 GTSNPN and CDR2 SVGIG (reference sequence). Trimming cost V 3 bases and J 6 bases; bases outside gene matches: 9. The CDR3 runs 15 residues. The CDR3, as DNA: TGTGCCTGGAGAATCTTACAGGGGGGGGATGAAAAACTGTTTTTT. Translating gives CAWRILQGGDEKLFF.

The genes are TRBV30 and TRBJ2-2, with D possibly being TRBD2 (5 bases). V lost 3 bases and J 5 bases, leaving 13 bases between the germline ends. CDR1 GTSNPN and CDR2 SVGIG come from the germline V gene (reference sequence). The CDR3 length is 14 residues. The CDR3 DNA follows: TGTGCCTGGAGCTCTATTAGGAGGACCGGGGAGCTGTTTTTT. It codes for CAWSSIRRTGELFF.

This clonotype showed up just a few times. V usage is TRBV6-1 and J usage is TRBJ2-7; possibly TRBD1 for D (5 bases). V dropped 2 bases and J dropped 3 bases, with 17 bases sitting between them. CDR1 and CDR2 (germline): MNHNS, SASEGT. The CDR3 has 16 residues. CDR3 residues: CASSERFQGVIYEQYV. The CDR3 bases are TGTGCCAGCAGTGAACGGTTTCAGGGCGTTATCTACGAGCAGTACGTC.

The V call is TRBV20-1, the J call TRBJ1-2; TRBD1 matches at 7 bases. The CDR3 runs 10 residues. Germline V gene data show CDR1 as DFQATT and CDR2 as SNEGSKA (reference sequence). J was trimmed by 11 bases and V by 4 bases; bases with no gene match: 4. The CDR3 region is CSAIDREYTF. The CDR3 DNA reads TGCAGTGCTATCGACAGGGAGTACACCTTC.

This clonotype has ten or more counts. The CDR3: CASRVTGNFYGYTF. CDR3 in DNA: TGTGCCAGCAGGGTTACAGGGAACTTCTATGGCTACACCTTC. The chain is built from TRBV6-6 and TRBJ1-2; the D gene is possibly TRBD1 (6 bases). Germline assignment: CDR1 MNHNY and CDR2 SVGAGI (reference sequence). The CDR3 consists of 14 residues. The V gene lost 6 bases and the J gene lost 4 bases, with 15 bases spanning the gap.

This clonotype was observed a few times. The CDR3 region is CASSFAGGITDTQYF. DNA of the CDR3: TGTGCCAGCAGTTTTGCCGGGGGGATAACAGATACGCAGTATTTT. The rearrangement links TRBV27 to TRBJ2-3; 7 positions match TRBD2. Germline values: CDR1 MNHEY, CDR2 SMNVEV (reference sequence). After removal of 3 bases from V and 3 bases from J, the junction contained 6 bases not matched to a gene. This CDR3 spans 15 amino acids.

Ten or more counts support this clonotype. This chain links TRBV11-2 with TRBJ2-2, with 9 bases lining up with TRBD2. From germline, CDR1 is SGHAT and CDR2 FQNNGV. Unmatched junction bases numbered 5, after V lost 2 bases and J lost 7 bases. The CDR3 totals 15 residues. The CDR3 region has the DNA TGTGCCAGCAGCTTATATGGGACTAGCCGCGGGGAGCTGTTTTTT. Protein: CASSLYGTSRGELFF.